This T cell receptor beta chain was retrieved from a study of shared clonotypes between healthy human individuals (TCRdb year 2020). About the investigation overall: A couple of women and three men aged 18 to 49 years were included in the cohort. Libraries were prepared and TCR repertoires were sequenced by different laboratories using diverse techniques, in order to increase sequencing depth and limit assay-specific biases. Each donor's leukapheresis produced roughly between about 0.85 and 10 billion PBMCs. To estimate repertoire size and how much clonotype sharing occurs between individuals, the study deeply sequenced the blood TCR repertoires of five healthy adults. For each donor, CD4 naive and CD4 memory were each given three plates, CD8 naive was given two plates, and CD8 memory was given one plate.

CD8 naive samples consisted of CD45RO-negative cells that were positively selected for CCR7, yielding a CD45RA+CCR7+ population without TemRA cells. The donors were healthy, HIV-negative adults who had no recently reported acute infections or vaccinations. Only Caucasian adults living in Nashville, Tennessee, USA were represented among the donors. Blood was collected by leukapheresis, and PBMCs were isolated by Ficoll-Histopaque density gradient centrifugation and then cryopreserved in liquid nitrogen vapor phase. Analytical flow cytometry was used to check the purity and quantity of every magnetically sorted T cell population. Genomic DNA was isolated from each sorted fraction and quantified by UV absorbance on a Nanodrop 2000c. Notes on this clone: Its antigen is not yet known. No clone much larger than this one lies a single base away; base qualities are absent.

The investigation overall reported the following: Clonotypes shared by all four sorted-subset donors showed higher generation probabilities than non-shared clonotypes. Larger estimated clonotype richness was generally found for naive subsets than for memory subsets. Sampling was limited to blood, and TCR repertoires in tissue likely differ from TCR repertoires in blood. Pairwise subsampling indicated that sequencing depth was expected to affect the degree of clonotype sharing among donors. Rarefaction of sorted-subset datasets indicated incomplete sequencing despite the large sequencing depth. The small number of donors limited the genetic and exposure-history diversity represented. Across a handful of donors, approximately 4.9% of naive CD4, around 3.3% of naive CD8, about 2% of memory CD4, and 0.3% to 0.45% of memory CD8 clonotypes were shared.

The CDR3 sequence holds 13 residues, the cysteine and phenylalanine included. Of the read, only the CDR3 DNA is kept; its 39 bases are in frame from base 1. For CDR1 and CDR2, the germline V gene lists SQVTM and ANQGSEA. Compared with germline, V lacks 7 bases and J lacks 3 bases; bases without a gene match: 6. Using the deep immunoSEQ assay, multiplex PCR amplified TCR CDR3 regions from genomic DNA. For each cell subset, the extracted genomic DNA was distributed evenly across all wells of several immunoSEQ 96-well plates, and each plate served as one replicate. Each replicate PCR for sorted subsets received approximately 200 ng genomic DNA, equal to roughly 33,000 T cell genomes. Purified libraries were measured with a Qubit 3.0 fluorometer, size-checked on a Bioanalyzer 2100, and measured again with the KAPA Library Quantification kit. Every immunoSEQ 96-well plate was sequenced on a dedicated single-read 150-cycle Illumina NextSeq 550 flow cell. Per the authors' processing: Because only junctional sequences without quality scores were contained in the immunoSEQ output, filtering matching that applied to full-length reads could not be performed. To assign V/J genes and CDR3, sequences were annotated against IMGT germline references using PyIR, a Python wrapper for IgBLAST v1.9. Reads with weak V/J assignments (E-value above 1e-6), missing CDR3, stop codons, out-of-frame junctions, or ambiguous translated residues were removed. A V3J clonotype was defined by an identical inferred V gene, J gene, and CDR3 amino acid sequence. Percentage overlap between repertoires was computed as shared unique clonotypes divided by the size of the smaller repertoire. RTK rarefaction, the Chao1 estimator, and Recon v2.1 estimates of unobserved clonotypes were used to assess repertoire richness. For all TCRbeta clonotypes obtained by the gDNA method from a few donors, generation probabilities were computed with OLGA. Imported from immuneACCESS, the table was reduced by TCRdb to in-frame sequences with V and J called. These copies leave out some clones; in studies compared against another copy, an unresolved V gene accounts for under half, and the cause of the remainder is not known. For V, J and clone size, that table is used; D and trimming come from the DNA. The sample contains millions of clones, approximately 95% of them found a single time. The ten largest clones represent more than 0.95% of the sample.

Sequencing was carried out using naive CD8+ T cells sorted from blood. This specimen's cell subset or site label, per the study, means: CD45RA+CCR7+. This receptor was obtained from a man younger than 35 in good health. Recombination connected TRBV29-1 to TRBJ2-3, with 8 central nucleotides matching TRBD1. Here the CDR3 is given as CSATHRGTDTQYF. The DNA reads TGCAGCGCGACCCACAGGGGGACAGATACGCAGTATTTT.